This passage covers 13 T cell receptor beta chains from one sample sequenced in a study of blood T cells in healthy people across ages. The authors ran a second PCR of about 6 to 11 cycles using a sample-barcoded 5' primer and a J-beta primer mix. TCRdb reprocessed the 5' RACE reads with MiXCR, giving one entry per CDR3 protein. The sample shows approximately 1,100,000 distinct CDR3 sequences, around 43% of them seen only once. The sequencing sample was made of blood. These receptors all stem from a woman aged 55-69 years in good health.

The chain links TRBV5-6 to TRBJ2-1; 7 bases fit TRBD1. The CDR3 is 15 amino acids. Germline CDR1 is SGHDT and CDR2 is YYEEEE. V was pared by 7 bases and J by 4 bases, with 11 bases of the junction left unmatched. DNA for the CDR3: TGTGCCAGCCTTCGGACAGGAAGTTTTTACAATGAGCAGTTCTTC. Translated, it gives CASLRTGSFYNEQFF.

This clonotype occurred many times. The CDR3 here is CATSSPRLAANLYNEQFF. CDR3 DNA: TGTGCCACCAGCAGTCCCAGACTAGCGGCGAACCTATACAATGAGCAGTTCTTC. This rearrangement joins TRBV15 to TRBJ2-1; 9 bases agree with TRBD2. CDR3 length: 18 residues. Germline assignment: CDR1 LNHNV and CDR2 YYDKDF (reference sequence). V dropped 3 bases and J dropped 4; count of bases not matched to a gene: 13. Full variable domain (missing parts from reference TRBV15 and TRBJ2-1): DAMVIQNPRYQVTQFGKPVTLSCSQTLNHNVMYWYQQKSSQAPKLLFHYYDKDFNNEADTPDNFQSRRPNTSFCFLDIRSPGLGDTAMYLCATSSPRLAANLYNEQFFGPGTRLTVL.

This chain links TRBV20-1 with TRBJ2-7, with D tentatively TRBD1 (5 bases). This CDR3 contains 14 residues. Germline loops: CDR1 DFQATT, CDR2 SNEGSKA (reference sequence). Between the trimmed V and J ends, which lost 5 bases and 3 bases, there was a span of 17 bases. CDR3 nucleotides: TGCAGTGCTCCCGAGGCCGGACATAACTACGAGCAGTACTTC. This encodes CSAPEAGHNYEQYF.

The V and J genes are TRBV7-9 and TRBJ2-5, with 7 nucleotides matching TRBD1. The J call could be wrong; TRBJ2-7 is a better fit for the DNA end. Germline CDR1 is SEHNR and CDR2 is FQNEAQ (reference sequence). The CDR3 sequence is 14 residues long. The CDR3 region has the DNA TGTGCCAGCAGCCCAAACAGGGGTTCGTACGAGCAGTACTTC. Its translation: CASSPNRGSYEQYF.

The J gene is TRBJ2-4, the V gene TRBV15; D gene uncertain. The CDR3 contains 13 residues. Trimming removed 0 bases from V and 13 bases from J, with 13 bases in between. Germline CDR1 LNHNV, CDR2 YYDKDF (reference sequence). CDR3 protein: CATSRDVVAGQYF. The DNA of the CDR3 is TGTGCCACCAGCAGAGATGTGGTAGCCGGGCAGTACTTC.

This chain uses TRBV29-1 with TRBJ1-2; 7 bases line up with TRBD1. The CDR3 spans 13 residues. The germline CDR1 and CDR2 sequences are SQVTM and ANQGSEA. After removal of 4 bases from V and 9 bases from J, the junction contained 11 bases not matched to a gene. The CDR3 DNA follows: TGCAGCGTTGGGGACAGCACCCTATGGAGCTACACCTTC. As protein: CSVGDSTLWSYTF.

The genes are TRBV24-1 and TRBJ2-3; 7 bases line up with TRBD1. The trim removed 4 bases at V and 5 bases at J, leaving 11 bases unmatched. In germline, CDR1 is KGHDR, CDR2 SFDVKD. The CDR3 totals 16 residues. This chain's CDR3 is CATSDPTPTGRDTQYF. The CDR3 DNA reads as TGTGCCACCAGTGACCCAACCCCGACAGGGAGAGATACGCAGTATTTT.

This clonotype came up many times. The chain combines TRBV4-1 with TRBJ2-3; D remains ambiguous. This CDR3 has 13 amino acids. CDR1 and CDR2 (germline): MGHRA, YSYEKL. Trimming shortened V by 1 base and J by 5 bases, and 7 bases separated the two germline ends. CDR3 in DNA: TGCGCCAGCAGCCAAGTACCCGAAGATACGCAGTATTTT. Its translation: CASSQVPEDTQYF.

The chain carries TRBV24-1 and TRBJ2-2, with no clear D. V was cut by 1 base and J by 7 bases, with 6 bases left in between. The length of the CDR3 is 13 residues. The germline gives CDR1 KGHDR, CDR2 SFDVKD. This CDR3 reads CATSDFLNGELFF. The CDR3 nucleotides read TGTGCCACCAGTGATTTCCTCAACGGGGAGCTGTTTTTT.

The chain is built from TRBV20-1 and TRBJ2-5; 11 positions agree with TRBD2. Germline V CDR1 and CDR2: DFQATT, SNEGSKA (reference sequence). The CDR3 totals 18 residues. Trimming removed 2 bases from V and 11 bases from J; junction bases left unmatched: 22. CDR3: CSARPRIAGGPMFYGQYF. CDR3 in DNA: TGCAGTGCTAGACCTCGGATAGCGGGAGGGCCGATGTTTTACGGGCAGTACTTC.

The V gene is TRBV27, the J gene TRBJ2-5; 7 bases are shared with TRBD2. The junction had 7 bases not matched to a gene; V was cut back by 6 bases and J by 6 bases. Germline CDR1 and CDR2: MNHEY and SMNVEV (reference sequence). The CDR3 contains 13 residues. CDR3 sequence: CASSPSGEKTQYF. CDR3 DNA sequence: TGTGCCAGCAGCCCAAGCGGGGAAAAGACCCAGTACTTC.

In its sample, this clonotype was seen a few times. This sequence joins TRBV5-1 and TRBJ2-1, with 8 bases matching TRBD2. The CDR3 extends over 16 amino acids. V lost 3 bases to trimming and J lost 2 bases; unmatched junction nucleotides: 7. CDR1 and CDR2 from the germline V gene are SGHRS and YFSETQ. Here the CDR3 DNA reads TGCGCCAGCAGCTCCGGGGGGGGACCGGCCTACAATGAGCAGTTCTTC. This sequence encodes CASSSGGGPAYNEQFF.

The rearrangement links TRBV6-6 to TRBJ2-7; D might be TRBD1 or TRBD2, each matching 6 bases. In germline, CDR1 is MNHNY, CDR2 SVGAGI (reference sequence). This CDR3 has 15 residues. V was trimmed by 7 bases and J by 5 bases, leaving 21 bases between them. The CDR3: CASTPEGDATNEQYF. Written as DNA, the CDR3 is TGTGCCAGCACCCCGGAGGGGGACGCAACGAACGAGCAGTACTTC.